Presented here are 10 T cell receptor beta chains from one specimen sequenced in a study of shared clonotypes between healthy human individuals. Naive CD8 isolation took CD45RO-negative cells positively selected for CCR7 and excluded terminally differentiated effector memory CD45RA+ cells. The assay was immunoSEQ multiplex PCR, and TCRdb's table has in-frame clones only and misses some. The sample lists millions of clones, 93% occurring once. Sequences were obtained from naive CD8+ T cells from PBMCs. The source is a man aged 18 to 29 in good health. Some clones in this sample may be carry-over from other donors' samples.

This sequence joins TRBV5-4 and TRBJ1-2; 9 bases align to TRBD1. The CDR3 totals 14 residues. V was pared by 3 bases and J by 8 bases, with 8 bases of the junction left unmatched. Germline V gene data show CDR1 as SGHNT and CDR2 as YYREEE (reference sequence). The CDR3: CASSWRQGVGGYTF. The CDR3 bases are TGTGCCAGCAGCTGGCGACAGGGGGTGGGAGGCTACACCTTC.

This CDR3 is CASLGGPAYEQYF. In nucleotides, the CDR3 is TGTGCCAGTCTGGGGGGTCCCGCCTACGAGCAGTACTTC. The V and J genes are TRBV10-3 and TRBJ2-7, with D possibly TRBD2 on 6 matching bases. CDR1 ENHRY and CDR2 SYGVKD come from the germline V gene. The V end was cut by 10 bases, the J end by 2 bases, with 15 bases between. The CDR3 is 13 amino acids.

This clone came up a few times. The chain has TRBV5-1 and TRBJ1-1; D is undetermined. CDR1 is SGHRS, CDR2 YFSETQ, per germline. CDR3 length equals 12 residues. V lost 1 base and J lost 6, with 7 bases in between. The CDR3 coding sequence is TGCGCCAGCAGCTTGTTAGGGCCTGAAGCTTTCTTT. Its protein product is CASSLLGPEAFF.

This sequence joins TRBV13 and TRBJ2-2, with 8 bases matching TRBD1. CDR1 PRHDT and CDR2 FYEKMQ come from the germline V gene (reference sequence). Trimming took 5 bases from V and 1 from J; bases not matched to a gene: 12. The CDR3 sequence is 18 residues long. CDR3 sequence (DNA): TGTGCCAGCAGCCCAACAGGGGGTGTCGGTAGGAACACCGGGGAGCTGTTTTTT. Amino acid sequence: CASSPTGGVGRNTGELFF. The whole variable domain, remainder taken from reference TRBV13 and TRBJ2-2, is AAGVIQSPRHLIKEKRETATLKCYPIPRHDTVYWYQQGPGQDPQFLISFYEKMQSDKGSIPDRFSAQQFSDYHSELNMSSLELGDSALYFCASSPTGGVGRNTGELFFGEGSRLTVL.

The V and J genes are TRBV2 and TRBJ2-3; 7 positions match TRBD1. Looked up from germline, CDR1 is SNHLY and CDR2 is FYNNEI. This CDR3 region has 16 residues. V gave up 6 bases and J gave up 4 bases; unmatched junction bases: 13. The chain's CDR3 is CASRERTGRGPDTQYF. The CDR3 DNA sequence: TGTGCCAGCAGGGAAAGGACAGGCCGCGGCCCAGATACGCAGTATTTT.

The CDR3 coding sequence is TGTGCCAGCAGCTTTTGGGGCGGAGCCACAGATACGCAGTATTTT. Its protein is CASSFWGGATDTQYF. The V and J genes are TRBV5-6 and TRBJ2-3; a weak D match, TRBD1 (5 bases). V lost 2 bases and J 2 bases, leaving 12 bases between the germline ends. There are 15 residues in the CDR3. Germline CDR1 is SGHDT and CDR2 is YYEEEE.

The V gene is TRBV7-9, the J gene TRBJ2-3; D remains unclear. CDR1 SEHNR and CDR2 FQNEAQ come from the germline V gene (reference sequence). The CDR3 covers 12 residues. V lost 8 bases and J lost 6, with 12 bases in between. As DNA, the CDR3 is TGTGCCAGCGCCCCTGGAAGGGATACGCAGTATTTT. Protein sequence: CASAPGRDTQYF.

The chain combines TRBV18 with TRBJ1-1; TRBD1 matches 8 bases. This CDR3 has 16 amino acids. The germline V gene has CDR1 KGHSH and CDR2 LQKENI. J was trimmed by 6 bases and V by 5 bases; bases with no gene match: 14. The CDR3 here is CASSSGGTVGRAEAFF. CDR3 DNA sequence: TGTGCCAGCTCATCAGGGGGCACGGTCGGGAGGGCTGAAGCTTTCTTT.

The rearrangement joins TRBV11-1 to TRBJ2-7; TRBD1 is a possible D gene (6 bases). Trimming shortened V by 5 bases and J by 0 bases, and 17 bases separated the two germline ends. Per germline, CDR1 SGHAT and CDR2 FQDESV (reference sequence). This CDR3 region has 16 residues. The CDR3: CASSPRGAESSYEQYF. In DNA form, the CDR3 reads TGTGCCAGCAGCCCCAGGGGCGCAGAAAGCTCCTACGAGCAGTACTTC.

The CDR3 protein is CASHAGGHYGYTF. CDR3 nucleotide sequence: TGTGCCAGCCACGCAGGGGGCCACTATGGCTACACCTTC. V is TRBV9 and J is TRBJ1-2, with 8 bases matching TRBD1. The CDR3 contains 13 residues. The germline gives CDR1 SGDLS, CDR2 YYNGEE. V shed 7 bases, J shed 3 bases, and the junction held 5 bases outside the gene matches.